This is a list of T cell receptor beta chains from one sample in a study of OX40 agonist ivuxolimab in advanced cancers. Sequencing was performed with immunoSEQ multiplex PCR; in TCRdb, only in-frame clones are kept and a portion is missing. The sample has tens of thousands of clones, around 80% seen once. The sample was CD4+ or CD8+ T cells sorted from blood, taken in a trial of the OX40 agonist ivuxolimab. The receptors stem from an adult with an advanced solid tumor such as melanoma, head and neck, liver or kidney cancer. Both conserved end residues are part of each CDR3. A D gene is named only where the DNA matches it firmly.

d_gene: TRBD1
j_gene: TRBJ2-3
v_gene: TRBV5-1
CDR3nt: TGCGCCAGCAGCTACGGGACAGGGGGAGATACGCAGTATTTT
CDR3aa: CASSYGTGGDTQYF